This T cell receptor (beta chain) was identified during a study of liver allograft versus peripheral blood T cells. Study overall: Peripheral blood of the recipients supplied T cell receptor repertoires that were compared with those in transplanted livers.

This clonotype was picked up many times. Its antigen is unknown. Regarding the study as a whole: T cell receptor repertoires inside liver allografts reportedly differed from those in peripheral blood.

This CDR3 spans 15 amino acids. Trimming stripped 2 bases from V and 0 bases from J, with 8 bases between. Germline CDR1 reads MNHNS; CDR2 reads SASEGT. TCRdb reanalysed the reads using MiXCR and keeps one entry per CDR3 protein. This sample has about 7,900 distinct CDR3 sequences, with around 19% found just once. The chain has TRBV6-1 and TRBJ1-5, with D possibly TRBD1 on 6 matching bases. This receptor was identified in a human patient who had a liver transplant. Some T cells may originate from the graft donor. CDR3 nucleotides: TGTGCCAGCAGTGAAAACAGGGATAGCAATCAGCCCCAGCATTTT. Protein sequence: CASSENRDSNQPQHF.